The 5 T cell receptor beta chains below were found in one sample sequenced in a study of blood T cells in healthy people across ages. Sample-barcoded 5' priming and a J-beta primer mix drove a second PCR of about 7 to 11 cycles. TCRdb analysed the 5' RACE reads with MiXCR anew, one entry per CDR3 protein. This table has some 760,000 distinct CDR3 sequences, just under 25% appearing once. The same data also went into a second study, on T cells of mothers and their children.

The sample taken for sequencing was blood. The receptors here all came from a boy between 10 and 17 years old in good health.

A few counts support this clonotype. The chain employs TRBV9 and TRBJ1-2, with D possibly TRBD1 on 5 matching bases. The CDR3 covers 14 residues. Germline loops: CDR1 SGDLS, CDR2 YYNGEE. Trimming left V 6 bases short and J 4 bases short, with 16 bases between. For the CDR3, the DNA is TGTGCCAGCAATACAGGTCTTCAGGCCTATGGCTACACCTTC. It is translated as CASNTGLQAYGYTF. The entire variable domain, with the rest obtained from reference TRBV9 and TRBJ1-2, is as follows: DSGVTQTPKHLITATGQRVTLRCSPRSGDLSVYWYQQSLDQGLQFLIQYYNGEERAKGNILERFSAQQFPDLHSELNLSSLELGDSALYFCASNTGLQAYGYTFGSGTRLTVV.

The chain links TRBV12-3 or TRBV12-4 to TRBJ1-5; D possibly corresponds to TRBD1 (5 bases). V was cut by 6 bases and J by 7 bases, with 19 bases left in between. The CDR3 covers 15 residues. CDR3 residues: CASRSQGPGGQPQHF. Written as DNA, the CDR3 is TGTGCCAGCAGATCCCAGGGCCCGGGTGGCCAGCCCCAGCATTTT.

This clonotype showed up just a few times. The chain links TRBV20-1 to TRBJ2-1; TRBD1 agrees at 7 bases. The V gene end was trimmed by 0 bases and the J gene end by 2 bases; junction bases not matched to a gene: 4. The V gene's germline CDR1 is DFQATT and CDR2 SNEGSKA (reference sequence). CDR3 length: 15 residues. The CDR3 region is CSARDPGTAYNEQFF. CDR3 DNA: TGCAGTGCTAGAGATCCCGGGACAGCCTACAATGAGCAGTTCTTC.

V usage is TRBV4-3 and J usage is TRBJ2-7; weak D call: TRBD1 (6 bases). V was clipped by 2 bases and J by 2 bases, with 13 bases between them. Looked up from germline, CDR1 is LGHNA and CDR2 is YSLEER. This CDR3 comprises 15 residues. Here the CDR3 reads CASSQTRTETYEQYF. The CDR3 DNA reads as TGCGCCAGCAGCCAAACGCGGACAGAGACCTACGAGCAGTACTTC.

The chain carries TRBV9 and TRBJ1-3; weak D call: TRBD1 (6 bases). Germline CDR1 SGDLS, CDR2 YYNGEE. Between the trimmed V and J ends, which lost 3 bases and 0 bases, there was a span of 10 bases. The CDR3 has 15 amino acids. The CDR3 region has the DNA TGTGCCAGCAGCGCTCAGGGGTACTCTGGAAACACCATATATTTT. Translated: CASSAQGYSGNTIYF.